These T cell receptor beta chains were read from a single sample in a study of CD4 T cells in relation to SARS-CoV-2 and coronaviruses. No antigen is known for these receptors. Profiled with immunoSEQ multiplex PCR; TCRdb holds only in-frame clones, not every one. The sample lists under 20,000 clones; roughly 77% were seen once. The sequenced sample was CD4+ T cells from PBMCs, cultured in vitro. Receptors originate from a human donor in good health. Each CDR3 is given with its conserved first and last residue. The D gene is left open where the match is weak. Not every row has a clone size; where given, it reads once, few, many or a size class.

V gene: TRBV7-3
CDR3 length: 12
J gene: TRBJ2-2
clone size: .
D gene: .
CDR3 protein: CASSPQTGELFF
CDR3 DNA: TGTGCCAGCAGCCCTCAGACCGGGGAGCTGTTTTTT

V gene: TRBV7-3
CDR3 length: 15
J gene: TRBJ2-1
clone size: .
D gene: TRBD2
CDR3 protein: CASSLRGRADNEQFF
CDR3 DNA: TGTGCCAGCAGCTTACGTGGGAGGGCCGACAATGAGCAGTTCTTC

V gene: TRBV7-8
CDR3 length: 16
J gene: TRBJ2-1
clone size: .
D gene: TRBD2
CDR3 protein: CASSLAQAGGAHEQFF
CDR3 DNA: TGTGCCAGCAGCTTAGCGCAAGCGGGAGGGGCGCATGAGCAGTTCTTC

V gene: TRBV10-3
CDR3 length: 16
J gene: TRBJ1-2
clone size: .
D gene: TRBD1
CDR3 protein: CAISESQGAGNYGYTF
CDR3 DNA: TGTGCCATCAGTGAGTCTCAGGGGGCGGGAAACTATGGCTACACCTTC

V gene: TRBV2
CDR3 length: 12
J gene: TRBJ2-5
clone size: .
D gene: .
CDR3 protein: CASSEGAETQYF
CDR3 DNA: TGTGCCAGCAGTGAGGGGGCTGAGACCCAGTACTTC

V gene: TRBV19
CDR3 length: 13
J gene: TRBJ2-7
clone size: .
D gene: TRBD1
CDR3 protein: CASSIGQGYEQYF
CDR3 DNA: TGTGCCAGTAGTATCGGACAGGGATACGAGCAGTACTTC

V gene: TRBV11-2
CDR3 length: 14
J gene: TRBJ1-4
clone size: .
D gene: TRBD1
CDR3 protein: CASSPGQGEEKLFF
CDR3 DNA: TGTGCCAGCAGCCCAGGGCAGGGGGAAGAAAAACTGTTTTTT

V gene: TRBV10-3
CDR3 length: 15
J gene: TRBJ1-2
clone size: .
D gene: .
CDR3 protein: CAISEGGGSRNGYTF
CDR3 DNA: TGTGCCATCAGTGAGGGGGGGGGCTCGAGAAATGGCTACACCTTC

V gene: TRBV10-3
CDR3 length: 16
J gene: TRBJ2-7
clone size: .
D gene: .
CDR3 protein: CAISESRGRIYPQQYF
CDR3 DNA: TGTGCCATCAGTGAGTCCAGGGGCCGCATCTACCCTCAGCAGTACTTC

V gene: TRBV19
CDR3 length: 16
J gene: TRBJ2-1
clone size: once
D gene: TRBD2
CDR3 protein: CASSRTSRSSYNEQFF
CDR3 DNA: TGTGCCAGTAGCCGGACTAGCCGGAGCTCCTACAATGAGCAGTTCTTC

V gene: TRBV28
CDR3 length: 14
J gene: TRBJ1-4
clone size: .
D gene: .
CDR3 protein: CASRTQGTGEKLFF
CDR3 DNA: TGTGCCAGCAGGACACAGGGTACGGGTGAAAAACTGTTTTTT

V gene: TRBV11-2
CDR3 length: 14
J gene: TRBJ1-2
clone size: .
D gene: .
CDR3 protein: CASRKGGVDYGYTF
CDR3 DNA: TGTGCCAGCAGAAAAGGTGGGGTCGACTATGGCTACACCTTC

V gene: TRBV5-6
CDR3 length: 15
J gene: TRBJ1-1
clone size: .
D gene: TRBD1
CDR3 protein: CASSSQDQGGTEAFF
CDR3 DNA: TGTGCCAGCAGCTCCCAGGACCAGGGGGGAACTGAAGCTTTCTTT

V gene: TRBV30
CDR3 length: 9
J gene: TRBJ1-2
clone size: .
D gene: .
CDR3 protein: CAAGVSYTF
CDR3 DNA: TGTGCCGCGGGGGTTAGCTACACCTTC

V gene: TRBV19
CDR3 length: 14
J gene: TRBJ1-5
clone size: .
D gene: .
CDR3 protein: CASSLVQGDQPQHF
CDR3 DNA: TGTGCCAGTAGTTTGGTTCAGGGTGATCAGCCCCAGCATTTT

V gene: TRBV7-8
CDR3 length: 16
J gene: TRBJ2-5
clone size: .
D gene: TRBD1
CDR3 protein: CASSLAQGAFMETQYF
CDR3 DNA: TGTGCCAGCAGCTTAGCGCAGGGGGCGTTTATGGAGACCCAGTACTTC

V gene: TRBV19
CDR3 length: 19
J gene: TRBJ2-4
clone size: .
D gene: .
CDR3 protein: CASSPQASNRALAKNIQYF
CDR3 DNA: TGTGCCAGTAGTCCACAGGCCTCCAACAGAGCTCTAGCCAAAAACATTCAGTACTTC

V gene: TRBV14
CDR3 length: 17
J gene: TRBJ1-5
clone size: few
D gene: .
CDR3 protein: CASSQGLLGGPNQPQHF
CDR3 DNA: TGTGCCAGCAGCCAAGGCCTCTTGGGGGGCCCCAATCAGCCCCAGCATTTT

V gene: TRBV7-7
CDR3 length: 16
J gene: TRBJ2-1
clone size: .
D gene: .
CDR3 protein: CASSFGQGNAYNEQFF
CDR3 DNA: TGTGCCAGCAGCTTCGGGCAGGGGAATGCCTACAATGAGCAGTTCTTC

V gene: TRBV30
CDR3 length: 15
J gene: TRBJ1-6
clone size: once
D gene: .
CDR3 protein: CAWMTRGIDNSPLHF
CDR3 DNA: TGTGCCTGGATGACCAGGGGAATAGATAATTCACCCCTCCACTTT

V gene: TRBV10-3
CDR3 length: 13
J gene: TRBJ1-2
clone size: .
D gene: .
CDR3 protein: CAISELANYGYTF
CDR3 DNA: TGTGCCATCAGTGAATTGGCTAACTATGGCTACACCTTC

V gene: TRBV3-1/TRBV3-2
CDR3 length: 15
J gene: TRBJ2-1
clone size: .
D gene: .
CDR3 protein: CASSQDVGEYNEQFF
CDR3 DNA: TGTGCCAGCAGCCAAGACGTGGGGGAATACAATGAGCAGTTCTTC

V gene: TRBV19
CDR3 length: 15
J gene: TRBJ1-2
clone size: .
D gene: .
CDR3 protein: CASSIQGEGGYGYTF
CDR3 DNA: TGTGCCAGTAGTATCCAAGGAGAGGGGGGCTATGGCTACACCTTC

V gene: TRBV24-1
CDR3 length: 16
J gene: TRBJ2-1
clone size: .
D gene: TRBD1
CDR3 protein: CATSDSGTGYRDEQFF
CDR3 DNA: TGTGCCACCAGTGATTCTGGGACAGGGTATAGGGATGAGCAGTTCTTC

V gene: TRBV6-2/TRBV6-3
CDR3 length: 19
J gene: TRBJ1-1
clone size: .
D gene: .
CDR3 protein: CASSRGVRQSEGLNTEAFF
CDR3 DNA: TGTGCCAGCAGTCGGGGGGTGCGGCAGTCGGAGGGGTTGAACACTGAAGCTTTCTTT

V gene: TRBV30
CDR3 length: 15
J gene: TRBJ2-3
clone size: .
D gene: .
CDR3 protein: CAWSLSRAYTDTQYF
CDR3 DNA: TGTGCCTGGAGTTTAAGTAGGGCATACACAGATACGCAGTATTTT

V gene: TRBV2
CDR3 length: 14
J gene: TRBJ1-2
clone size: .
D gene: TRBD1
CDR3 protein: CASSNQGGSYGYTF
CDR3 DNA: TGTGCCAGCAGCAACCAGGGGGGCTCCTATGGCTACACCTTC

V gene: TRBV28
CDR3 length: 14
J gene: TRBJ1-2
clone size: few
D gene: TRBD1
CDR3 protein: CASNLQGAGYGYTF
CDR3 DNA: TGTGCCAGCAATCTTCAGGGGGCCGGCTATGGCTACACCTTC

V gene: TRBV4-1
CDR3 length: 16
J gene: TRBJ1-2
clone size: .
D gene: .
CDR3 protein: CASSLGRERVKDGYTF
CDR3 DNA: TGCGCCAGCAGCCTGGGGAGGGAAAGAGTGAAGGATGGCTACACCTTC

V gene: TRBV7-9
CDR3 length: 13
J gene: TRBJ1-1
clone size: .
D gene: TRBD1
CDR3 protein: CASSLTGGTEAFF
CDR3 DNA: TGTGCCAGCAGCTTGACAGGGGGCACTGAAGCTTTCTTT

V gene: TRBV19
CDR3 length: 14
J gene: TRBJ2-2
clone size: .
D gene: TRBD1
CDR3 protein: CASSIDRGPGELFF
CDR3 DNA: TGTGCCAGTAGTATAGACAGGGGGCCTGGGGAGCTGTTTTTT

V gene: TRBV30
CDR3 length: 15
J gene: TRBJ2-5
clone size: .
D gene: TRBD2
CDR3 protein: CAWSVRLAEIETQYF
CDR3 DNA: TGTGCCTGGAGTGTACGGCTAGCGGAAATAGAGACCCAGTACTTC

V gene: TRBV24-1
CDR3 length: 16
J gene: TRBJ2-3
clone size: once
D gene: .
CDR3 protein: CATSDFSASGTDTQYF
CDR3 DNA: TGTGCCACCAGTGATTTCTCGGCTAGCGGCACAGATACGCAGTATTTT

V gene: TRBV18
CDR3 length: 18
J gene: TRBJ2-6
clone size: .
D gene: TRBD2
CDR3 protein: CASSPPSGRVSGANVLTF
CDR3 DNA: TGTGCCAGCTCACCCCCTAGCGGGAGGGTTTCTGGGGCCAACGTCCTGACTTTC

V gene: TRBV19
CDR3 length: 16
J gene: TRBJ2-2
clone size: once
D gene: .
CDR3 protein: CASSISGRTNTGELFF
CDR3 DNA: TGTGCCAGTAGTATATCGGGGAGAACCAACACCGGGGAGCTGTTTTTT